This T cell receptor (beta chain) was sequenced for a study of OX40 agonist ivuxolimab in advanced cancers. For context, the study as a whole: Ivuxolimab, which targeted the costimulatory receptor OX40 (CD134), was an agonistic, fully human IgG2 monoclonal antibody. Intravenous ivuxolimab was administered to patients every 2 weeks at six dose levels: 0.01, 0.1, 0.3, 1.5, 3 and 10 mg/kg. Of the roughly 51 patients in dose escalation, about 20 had hepatocellular carcinoma, roughly 15 had melanoma, 9 had renal cell carcinoma and 9 had head and neck cancer. In the dose-escalation cohort, roughly 80% of patients were male, and the mean age was around 60 years, with a range of roughly 20 to 85. Patients were allowed to have had prior anti-PD-1, anti-PD-L1 or anti-CTLA-4 therapy, and roughly 40% of the dose-escalation patients had been treated with checkpoint inhibitors. Partial responses occurred in three dose-escalation patients, of whom one had hepatocellular carcinoma and two had cutaneous melanoma. The point of sequencing TCRbeta in the periphery was to test whether ivuxolimab changed TCR sequence diversity and drove clonal T-cell expansion. The paper reports the monotherapy dose-escalation portion (N of about 54 patients) of the phase I ivuxolimab trial. Points the paper makes about the study in general: At doses from 0.1 to 3.0 mg/kg, clonal expansion was seen in both CD4+ and CD8+ blood T cells between baseline and week 6. Low levels of normalized T-cell clonal expansion were also shown by some nonresponding patients. In the 0.1-3.0 mg/kg groups, partial responders had among the lowest normalized peripheral clonal expansion, particularly in CD8+ T cells. Which antigens the clonally expanded peripheral T cells were specific for was not determined. After ivuxolimab, CD8+ T cells had more expanded clones than CD4+ T cells on average.

Patients with autoimmune disease history or receiving systemic immunosuppression were excluded from the trial. Peripheral blood for TCR sequencing was collected from all dose cohorts at baseline, on cycle 4 day 1, and on cycle 7 day 1. Samples were obtained from an open-label, multicenter, first-in-human phase I dose-escalation trial of ivuxolimab. Adults with locally advanced or metastatic head and neck squamous cell, hepatocellular, melanoma or renal cell carcinoma were enrolled in the trial. Before TCR sequencing, CD4+ T cells and CD8+ T cells were sorted from peripheral blood as separate populations. The sample holds a few counts of this clone. What antigen it recognizes has not been identified. No much larger clone is present one base from it, and per-base qualities are unavailable. Genomic DNA was isolated from the sorted cells so that the TCRbeta CDR3 region could be sequenced. TCRbeta CDR3 regions were sequenced using the immunoSEQ Assay. The table comes from immuneACCESS by way of TCRdb, which keeps in-frame sequences with V and J called. Part of the clones is missing from these tables; in studies checked, under half for an unresolved V gene and the rest for unknown reasons. The sample table records about 44,000 clones; around nine tenths of these occur just once. The leading ten clones occupy under 55% of the sample.

The source of this sequence is an adult with an advanced solid tumor such as melanoma, head and neck, liver or kidney cancer. The material sequenced was CD4+ or CD8+ T cells sorted from blood, taken in a trial of the OX40 agonist ivuxolimab.

The CDR3 loop reads CASSLSVGESNQPQHF. The DNA sequence follows: TGTGCCAGCAGCTTATCCGTAGGGGAGAGCAATCAGCCCCAGCATTTT. In this chain, TRBV7-9 is recombined with TRBJ1-5; TRBD1 is perhaps the D gene, given 5 matching bases. Measured from the cysteine to the phenylalanine, the CDR3 is 16 residues long. Left in the record is the CDR3 DNA by itself, 48 bases read in frame from the first base. The germline V gene (reference sequence) yields SEHNR for CDR1 and FQNEAQ for CDR2. A distance of 12 bases separates the germline ends of V and J, which lose 2 bases and 1 base respectively.